This TCR beta chain was retrieved from a study of T cell responses to AZD1222 COVID-19 vaccine. Samples with a second dose at about 4 or about 12 weeks were pooled together. The junction had 10 bases not matched to a gene; V was cut back by 3 bases and J by 7 bases. The CDR3 covers 15 residues. Germline values: CDR1 DFQATT, CDR2 SNEGSKA (reference sequence). Method: immunoSEQ multiplex PCR; TCRdb's copy keeps in-frame clones and lacks some. The repertoire holds some 73,000 clones, with 89% as singletons. The sequencing here drew on peripheral blood, taken 28 days after the second AZD1222 dose. The chain links TRBV20-1 to TRBJ1-5; 9 nucleotides align to TRBD1. This clonotype was sampled from an adult who received the AZD1222 COVID-19 vaccine. CDR3 sequence (DNA): TGCAGTGCTAGTGGACAGGGGAAAGAATTGCAGCCCCAGCATTTT. Translating it yields CSASGQGKELQPQHF.